These 29 T cell receptor beta chains originate from one sample sequenced in a study of cytomegalovirus exposure and HLA in healthy donors. Amplification used 60 Vbeta primers and 13 Jbeta primers. The data were produced by immunoSEQ multiplex PCR, yet TCRdb's version contains in-frame clones alone and is incomplete. The table lists about 120,000 clones, approximately 80% of them singletons. The source material was PBMCs. All receptors come from a woman aged 18-29 years in good health and CMV-seronegative.

This chain uses TRBV5-1 with TRBJ1-1; D possibly corresponds to TRBD1 (5 bases). V lost 0 bases and J 1 base, leaving 10 bases between the germline ends. The CDR3 loop spans 15 amino acids. The germline CDR1 and CDR2 sequences are SGHRS and YFSETQ. The DNA for the CDR3 is TGCGCCAGCAGCTTGGTTACAGGCGCGAACACTGAAGCTTTCTTT. Its translation: CASSLVTGANTEAFF.

V gene TRBV6-5 combines with J gene TRBJ2-7, with D unclear. CDR1 and CDR2 from the germline V gene are MNHEY and SVGAGI. This CDR3 region has 14 residues. V lost 5 bases to trimming and J lost 3 bases, with 14 bases between them. CDR3 DNA sequence: TGTGCCAGCAGTCCGAGTACAGACCTCTACGAGCAGTACTTC. Residues: CASSPSTDLYEQYF.

The chain carries TRBV4-1 and TRBJ2-3, with a possible D match to TRBD2 (6 bases). Trimming shortened V by 3 bases and J by 0 bases, and 13 bases separated the two germline ends. The CDR3 is 16 amino acids. Germline loops: CDR1 MGHRA, CDR2 YSYEKL. CDR3 nucleotide sequence: TGCGCCAGCAGCCATTCCCGGGACTCTAGCACAGATACGCAGTATTTT. As protein: CASSHSRDSSTDTQYF.

This clone came up a few times. This chain links TRBV10-1 with TRBJ2-2; 8 bases agree with TRBD1. V trimming: 9 bases; J trimming: 1 base; junction bases outside the gene matches: 4. The germline V gene has CDR1 WNHNN and CDR2 SYGVQD (reference sequence). This CDR3 region has 14 residues. The CDR3 is CARAGTGNTGELFF. The CDR3 coding sequence is TGCGCCAGAGCCGGGACAGGGAACACCGGGGAGCTGTTTTTT.

J is TRBJ1-2 and V is TRBV19; D gene uncertain. CDR1 LNHDA and CDR2 SQIVND come from the germline V gene (reference sequence). Trimming took 7 bases from V and 2 from J, leaving 8 bases between them. The CDR3 loop spans 12 amino acids. CDR3 protein: CASISGNYGYTF. Written as DNA, the CDR3 is TGTGCCAGTATTTCGGGGAACTATGGCTACACCTTC.

This chain uses TRBV5-8 with TRBJ2-5; D is uncertain. CDR1 is SGHTS and CDR2 is YDEGEE in the germline V gene. Trimming removed 3 bases from V and 3 bases from J, with 9 bases in between. The CDR3 is made up of 13 amino acids. CDR3 loop: CASSSPGEETQYF. The DNA for the CDR3 is TGTGCCAGCAGCTCACCCGGAGAAGAGACCCAGTACTTC.

The chain links TRBV10-3 to TRBJ2-1; TRBD2 agrees at 14 bases. The trim removed 4 bases at V and 7 bases at J, leaving 9 bases unmatched. The CDR3 is 17 amino acids. CDR1 ENHRY and CDR2 SYGVKD come from the germline V gene. In DNA, the CDR3 is TGTGCCATCAGTGGAGCGACCGGGACTAGCGGGAGAAATGAGCAGTTCTTC. As protein: CAISGATGTSGRNEQFF.

This chain connects TRBV7-2 to TRBJ1-4, with a tentative D call TRBD1 (6 bases). This CDR3 is 13 amino acids long. Looked up from germline, CDR1 is SGHTA and CDR2 is FQGNSA. V lost 5 bases and J 6 bases, leaving 10 bases between the germline ends. The CDR3 region is CASSTRTDEKLFF. The CDR3 region has the DNA TGTGCCAGCAGCACCCGGACAGATGAAAAACTGTTTTTT. The full variable domain, with the rest looked up from reference TRBV7-2 and TRBJ1-4, is GAGVSQSPSNKVTEKGKDVELRCDPISGHTALYWYRQSLGQGLEFLIYFQGNSAPDKSGLPSDRFSAERTGGSVSTLTIQRTQQEDSAVYLCASSTRTDEKLFFGSGTQLSVL.

This chain links TRBV9 with TRBJ2-5; TRBD2 aligns across 10 bases. The CDR3 sequence is 15 residues long. The V gene's germline CDR1 is SGDLS and CDR2 YYNGEE. V lost 3 bases and J lost 7; bases outside the gene matches: 9. The CDR3 region has the DNA TGTGCCAGCAGCGAACTAGCGGGGAGCTCGGCGACCCAGTACTTC. Protein: CASSELAGSSATQYF. Supplemented by reference TRBV9 and TRBJ2-5, the full variable domain reads DSGVTQTPKHLITATGQRVTLRCSPRSGDLSVYWYQQSLDQGLQFLIQYYNGEERAKGNILERFSAQQFPDLHSELNLSSLELGDSALYFCASSELAGSSATQYFGPGTRLLVL.

This sequence joins TRBV7-9 and TRBJ1-4; 9 bases are a match to TRBD1. From germline, CDR1 is SEHNR and CDR2 FQNEAQ (reference sequence). This CDR3 comprises 15 residues. The V segment lost 5 bases and the J segment 3 bases; nucleotides outside the gene matches: 4. The CDR3 nucleotides are TGTGCCAGCAGCGCAGGACAGGGGCCTAATGAAAAACTGTTTTTT. Its translation: CASSAGQGPNEKLFF.

This chain connects TRBV28 to TRBJ1-1; 9 bases are a match to TRBD1. Unmatched junction bases numbered 4, after V lost 5 bases and J lost 0 bases. Germline CDR1 and CDR2: MDHEN and SYDVKM. CDR3 length equals 15 residues. The CDR3 DNA sequence: TGTGCCAGCAGTGCGGGACAGGGAATGAACACTGAAGCTTTCTTT. Its translation: CASSAGQGMNTEAFF. Full variable domain (remainder filled in from reference TRBV28 and TRBJ1-1): DVKVTQSSRYLVKRTGEKVFLECVQDMDHENMFWYRQDPGLGLRLIYFSYDVKMKEKGDIPEGYSVSREKKERFSLILESASTNQTSMYLCASSAGQGMNTEAFFGQGTRLTVV.

As DNA, the CDR3 is TGTGCCAGCGAACCGGGACAGGGGAAAATCTATGGCTACACCTTC. Protein product: CASEPGQGKIYGYTF. This chain joins TRBV19 and TRBJ1-2, with 10 bases identical to TRBD1. The CDR3 length is 15 residues. V lost 9 bases and J lost 4; bases outside the gene matches: 11. Germline lookup yields CDR1 LNHDA and CDR2 SQIVND (reference sequence).

The chain couples TRBV6-1 to TRBJ1-2; D is unclear. Looked up from germline, CDR1 is MNHNS and CDR2 is SASEGT. V lost 4 bases and J 0 bases, leaving 6 bases between the germline ends. There are 13 residues in the CDR3. In DNA form, the CDR3 reads TGTGCCAGCAGTGGTACAGCTAACTATGGCTACACCTTC. This codes for CASSGTANYGYTF.

CDR3 amino acids: CASSFLGDRLKQFF. Here the CDR3 DNA reads TGTGCCAGCAGCTTTTTGGGGGACAGACTAAAGCAGTTCTTC. The chain has TRBV11-2 and TRBJ2-1, with 7 bases lining up with TRBD1. Losses at the gene ends were 3 bases for V and 11 bases for J; bases not matched to a gene: 10. Germline loops: CDR1 SGHAT, CDR2 FQNNGV. This CDR3 region has 14 residues. Drawing the rest from reference TRBV11-2 and TRBJ2-1, the complete variable domain is EAGVAQSPRYKIIEKRQSVAFWCNPISGHATLYWYQQILGQGPKLLIQFQNNGVVDDSQLPKDRFSAERLKGVDSTLKIQPAKLEDSAVYLCASSFLGDRLKQFFGPGTRLTVL.

This chain connects TRBV14 to TRBJ1-5; a possible D gene is TRBD1 (5 bases). The germline V gene has CDR1 SGHDN and CDR2 FVKESK. This CDR3 has 13 residues. With 2 bases removed from V and 9 bases from J, the gap between germline ends came to 11 bases. CDR3 nucleotide sequence: TGTGCCAGCAGCCAAACCCCGGGGGGGCCCCAGCATTTT. Amino acid sequence: CASSQTPGGPQHF.

This clone was seen only once. The chain uses TRBV15 and TRBJ2-1, with TRBD1 as a possible D gene (5 bases). Trimming shortened V by 1 base and J by 0 bases, and 10 bases separated the two germline ends. This CDR3 has 16 amino acids. In germline, CDR1 is LNHNV, CDR2 YYDKDF (reference sequence). CDR3 DNA sequence: TGTGCCACCAGCAGAGGACAGACGAGCTCCTACAATGAGCAGTTCTTC. Protein product: CATSRGQTSSYNEQFF.

In regard to this clone: One junction end does not reproduce the germline sequence, and a read error may be involved. This chain connects TRBV10-1 to TRBJ2-1; D uncertain. From germline, CDR1 is WNHNN and CDR2 SYGVQD (reference sequence). This CDR3 is 14 amino acids long. The CDR3 loop is CASSITASHNEQFF. The CDR3 DNA reads TGCGCCAGCAGTATCACTGCCTCCCACAATGAGCAGTTCTTC.

The chain carries TRBV18 and TRBJ1-4; D perhaps matches TRBD1 (5 bases). V lost 5 bases, J lost 4 bases, and 11 bases lay in between. Looked up from germline, CDR1 is KGHSH and CDR2 is LQKENI. The CDR3 length is 14 residues. In nucleotides, the CDR3 is TGTGCCAGCTCAGCAGGGTCGGGTAATGAAAAACTGTTTTTT. This translates into CASSAGSGNEKLFF.

The V call is TRBV4-1, the J call TRBJ2-5; TRBD2 matches at 13 bases. The germline V gene encodes CDR1 MGHRA and CDR2 YSYEKL. V trimming: 0 bases; J trimming: 2 bases; junction bases outside the gene matches: 3. This CDR3 has 17 amino acids. The CDR3 reads CASSQEGTSGNQETQYF. CDR3 nucleotide sequence: TGCGCCAGCAGCCAAGAGGGGACTAGCGGGAATCAAGAGACCCAGTACTTC.

The CDR3 DNA reads as TGTGCCGGCAGACAGGGGAGCGCGTCCTACGAGCAGTACGTC. It codes for CAGRQGSASYEQYV. The chain combines TRBV6-1 with TRBJ2-7, with 8 bases lining up with TRBD1. Germline V gene lookup returns CDR1 MNHNS and CDR2 SASEGT. The CDR3 consists of 14 residues.

V usage is TRBV7-2 and J usage is TRBJ1-5; TRBD1 aligns across 9 bases. J gave up 11 bases and V 6 bases, and 11 bases lay outside the gene matches. The CDR3 loop spans 14 amino acids. Per germline, CDR1 SGHTA and CDR2 FQGNSA. CDR3 residues: CASSPTPGQGSQHF. CDR3 nucleotide sequence: TGTGCCAGCAGTCCCACCCCCGGACAGGGGTCCCAGCATTTT.

The chain has TRBV30 and TRBJ1-1; tentatively, D is TRBD1 (5 bases). The CDR3 totals 11 residues. The V and J ends lost 3 bases and 10 bases respectively, with 12 bases between them. The germline V gene has CDR1 GTSNPN and CDR2 SVGIG (reference sequence). CDR3 residues: CAWREGGGAFF. The CDR3 DNA is TGTGCCTGGAGGGAGGGCGGGGGAGCTTTCTTT.

This rearrangement joins TRBV7-9 to TRBJ2-7, with D perhaps given as TRBD1 or TRBD2 (5 bases each). Germline lookup yields CDR1 SEHNR and CDR2 FQNEAQ (reference sequence). The CDR3 extends over 12 amino acids. V was shortened by 1 base and J by 7 bases, with 8 bases between the two germline ends. The CDR3 spells CASSLGGGEQYV. For the CDR3, the DNA is TGTGCCAGCAGCTTAGGGGGCGGGGAGCAGTACGTC.

The chain recombines TRBV18 with TRBJ1-6; D gene uncertain. Per the germline V gene, CDR1 is KGHSH and CDR2 is LQKENI. The CDR3 covers 13 residues. V lost 3 bases, J lost 8 bases, and 8 bases lay in between. The CDR3 DNA follows: TGTGCCAGCTCACCCAACCGGGATTCACCCCTCCACTTT. It encodes CASSPNRDSPLHF.

The genes are TRBV30 and TRBJ1-1; D perhaps matches TRBD1 (6 bases). Germline V CDR1 and CDR2: GTSNPN, SVGIG (reference sequence). Trimming left V 5 bases short and J 1 base short, with 14 bases between. The CDR3 loop spans 14 amino acids. For the CDR3, the DNA is TGTGCCTGGGGGGCGGGGGCGAGGAACACTGAAGCTTTCTTT. It yields the protein CAWGAGARNTEAFF.

V and J are TRBV5-6 and TRBJ1-2; D gene uncertain. The germline V gene encodes CDR1 SGHDT and CDR2 YYEEEE. This CDR3 is 11 amino acids long. Trimming cost V 4 bases and J 6 bases, with 7 bases left between them. The CDR3 DNA sequence: TGTGCCAGCAGCCGTTCTGATGGCTACACCTTC. Protein: CASSRSDGYTF. Full variable domain (missing parts from reference TRBV5-6 and TRBJ1-2): DAGVTQSPTHLIKTRGQQVTLRCSPKSGHDTVSWYQQALGQGPQFIFQYYEEEERQRGNFPDRFSGHQFPNYSSELNVNALLLGDSALYLCASSRSDGYTFGSGTRLTVV.

V gene TRBV12-5 combines with J gene TRBJ2-1; unclear D gene. The CDR3 covers 11 residues. CDR1 LGHNT and CDR2 FRNRAP come from the germline V gene. V was shortened by 5 bases and J by 7 bases, with 6 bases between the two germline ends. This CDR3 reads CASGQSNEQFF. Here the CDR3 DNA reads TGTGCTAGTGGTCAGTCGAATGAGCAGTTCTTC.

CDR3 sequence reads: CASLGDRGHEQYV. The CDR3 region has the DNA TGTGCCAGTCTAGGGGACAGGGGGCACGAGCAGTACGTC. The chain links TRBV2 to TRBJ2-7, with 12 bases that match TRBD1. The CDR3 runs 13 residues. J lost 5 bases, V lost 9 bases, and 5 bases had no gene match. Per germline, CDR1 SNHLY and CDR2 FYNNEI.

The chain uses TRBV11-2 and TRBJ1-5, with 10 bases fitting TRBD1. Trimming took 0 bases from V and 6 from J; bases not matched to a gene: 8. The germline CDR1 and CDR2 sequences are SGHAT and FQNNGV. This CDR3 spans 17 amino acids. The CDR3 loop reads CASSLDWTGTGVQPQHF. CDR3 DNA sequence: TGTGCCAGCAGCTTAGATTGGACCGGGACAGGGGTTCAGCCCCAGCATTTT. Full variable domain (missing parts from reference TRBV11-2 and TRBJ1-5): EAGVAQSPRYKIIEKRQSVAFWCNPISGHATLYWYQQILGQGPKLLIQFQNNGVVDDSQLPKDRFSAERLKGVDSTLKIQPAKLEDSAVYLCASSLDWTGTGVQPQHFGDGTRLSIL.